This T cell receptor beta chain was documented in a study of control samples from healthy donors and cancer patients (dated by TCRdb to about 2020). In the germline V gene (reference sequence), CDR1 corresponds to SGHKS and CDR2 to YYEKEE. Here V drops 4 bases and J drops 10 bases, and the junction holds 17 bases not matched to any gene. The CDR3, from cysteine to phenylalanine, totals 17 residues. Only the CDR3 DNA stays, 51 bases, in frame from base 1. Library method: the immunoSEQ multiplex PCR assay. This is the immuneACCESS table as TCRdb keeps it, with only in-frame sequences that have V and J called. A part of the clones is gone; compared with another copy, unresolved V genes explain less than half, and the rest is unexplained. The sample profile shows 100,000 to 130,000 clones; approximately 84% of them were found once. Around 6.4% of the sample comes from the top ten. To note about this clone: There is no known antigen for this receptor. No quality values exist for individual bases; no much larger clone is one base distant.

Source material: blood. The clonotype was recovered from a man aged 18 to 29 in good health. This chain joins TRBV5-5 to TRBJ1-1, with TRBD1 identical over 12 junction bases. The DNA sequence is as follows: TGTGCCAGCAGCCGCCCCGGGACAGGGGGCGCGAACTTCGGAGCTTTCTTT. Translation gives CASSRPGTGGANFGAFF.